Presented here are 30 T cell receptor beta chains from one specimen sequenced in a study of regulatory T cells (dated by TCRdb to 2016 to 2018). Library prep was done by the immunoSEQ multiplex PCR assay. In the multiplex PCR, 52 forward TRBV primers and 13 reverse TRBJ primers were used, and assay-based and computational corrections were applied for amplification bias. The clones in this table, taken by TCRdb from immuneACCESS, are in-frame only. Not every clone is retained; where verified, under half of the shortfall comes from an unresolved V gene, and the cause of the rest is unknown. The sample data list roughly 15,000 clones, and roughly nine tenths of these were observed just once. Around 32% of the sample is in the top ten clones. The sample comprised CD8+ T cells sorted from blood. The receptors were gathered from a person between 18 and 30 years old with CD3G deficiency.

The J gene is TRBJ2-5, the V gene TRBV7-8, with 11 bases fitting TRBD2. V dropped 2 bases and J dropped 4; count of bases not matched to a gene: 3. This CDR3 is 15 amino acids long. Germline V lookup: CDR1 SGHVS, CDR2 FQNEAQ. CDR3 amino acids: CASSLTSGRVETQYF. Here the CDR3 DNA reads TGTGCCAGCAGCTTAACTAGCGGGAGAGTAGAGACCCAGTACTTC.

The DNA of the CDR3 is TGTGCCCACCGTTGGGCCTATTATTCAGGTGGCTACACCTTC. Translation gives CAHRWAYYSGGYTF. The rearrangement links TRBV30 to TRBJ1-2; the D is unclear. This CDR3 spans 14 amino acids. The germline CDR1 and CDR2 sequences are GTSNPN and SVGIG (reference sequence). The germline V and J ends were trimmed by 8 bases and 7 bases, with 23 bases remaining between them. The full variable domain, completed using reference TRBV30 and TRBJ1-2, is SQTIHQWPATLVQPVGSPLSLECTVEGTSNPNLYWYRQAAGRGLQLLFYSVGIGQISSEVPQNLSASRPQDRQFILSSKKLLLSDSGFYLCAHRWAYYSGGYTFGSGTRLTVV.

The chain couples TRBV9 to TRBJ2-5; 7 positions match TRBD1. Per the germline V gene, CDR1 is SGDLS and CDR2 is YYNGEE. CDR3 length: 15 residues. J gave up 4 bases and V 2 bases, and 8 bases lay outside the gene matches. CDR3 loop: CASSVGTGVRETQYF. The CDR3 region has the DNA TGTGCCAGCAGCGTCGGCACAGGGGTGCGAGAGACCCAGTACTTC.

This chain joins TRBV6-5 and TRBJ2-1; weak D call: TRBD1 (5 bases). There are 12 residues in the CDR3. The germline V and J ends were trimmed by 4 bases and 12 bases, with 13 bases remaining between them. In germline, CDR1 is MNHEY, CDR2 SVGAGI. CDR3 sequence: CASSSAGWGQFF. The CDR3 DNA is TGTGCCAGCAGTTCGGCAGGGTGGGGGCAGTTCTTC.

The chain links TRBV6-1 to TRBJ2-1, with 13 bases identical to TRBD2. CDR3 length equals 15 residues. Losses at the gene ends were 7 bases for V and 4 bases for J; bases not matched to a gene: 4. The germline V gene encodes CDR1 MNHNS and CDR2 SASEGT. The CDR3 protein is CASTPLAGGYNEQFF. The CDR3 nucleotides read TGTGCCAGCACCCCACTAGCGGGAGGGTACAATGAGCAGTTCTTC.

This clone was found once. The chain joins TRBV28 to TRBJ2-1; tentative D call: TRBD2 (6 bases). The CDR3 loop spans 15 amino acids. The ends were cut back, 6 bases at V and 0 bases at J, with 12 bases in the middle. CDR1 MDHEN and CDR2 SYDVKM come from the germline V gene. In DNA form, the CDR3 reads TGTGCCAGCAGCCGCGGGGTTAGCTCCTACAATGAGCAGTTCTTC. Protein product: CASSRGVSSYNEQFF.

The chain employs TRBV19 and TRBJ2-3, with D uncertain. CDR3 size: 13 residues. Trimming shortened V by 4 bases and J by 2 bases, and 7 bases separated the two germline ends. Per germline, CDR1 LNHDA and CDR2 SQIVND (reference sequence). The CDR3 protein is CASSTILTDTQYF. As DNA, the CDR3 is TGTGCCAGTAGTACGATTCTCACAGATACGCAGTATTTT.

The rearrangement links TRBV5-6 to TRBJ2-3, with 7 bases aligning to TRBD2. Germline loops: CDR1 SGHDT, CDR2 YYEEEE. CDR3 length: 16 amino acids. The trim removed 2 bases at V and 0 bases at J, leaving 6 bases unmatched. Here the CDR3 reads CASSFRLAASTDTQYF. CDR3 coding DNA: TGTGCCAGCAGCTTTCGGCTAGCGGCTAGCACAGATACGCAGTATTTT.

The V gene is TRBV7-8, the J gene TRBJ2-3, with D unclear. CDR3 length equals 16 residues. The V gene's germline CDR1 is SGHVS and CDR2 FQNEAQ. The V and J ends lost 2 bases and 3 bases respectively, with 15 bases between them. CDR3 protein: CASSLISWVDTDTQYF. DNA of the CDR3: TGTGCCAGCAGCTTAATTTCGTGGGTCGATACAGATACGCAGTATTTT.

This chain links TRBV7-9 with TRBJ2-3, with D perhaps matching TRBD2 (5 bases). The V end was cut by 4 bases, the J end by 4 bases, with 12 bases between. This CDR3 is 14 amino acids long. CDR1 and CDR2 from the germline V gene are SEHNR and FQNEAQ (reference sequence). The CDR3, as DNA: TGTGCCAGCAGCTCGATAGCGAAGGCAGATACGCAGTATTTT. Protein: CASSSIAKADTQYF.

The gene calls are TRBV4-1 and TRBJ1-2; weak D call: TRBD1 (5 bases). The CDR3 extends over 15 amino acids. With 1 base removed from V and 4 bases from J, the gap between germline ends came to 13 bases. Germline lookup yields CDR1 MGHRA and CDR2 YSYEKL. The CDR3 DNA reads TGCGCCAGCAGCCAAGGACTAGGGGACTTCTATGGCTACACCTTC. Its protein product is CASSQGLGDFYGYTF.

The chain joins TRBV6-6 to TRBJ1-1; tentatively, D is TRBD1 (6 bases). Germline assignment: CDR1 MNHNY and CDR2 SVGAGI (reference sequence). The CDR3 extends over 13 amino acids. V was shortened by 11 bases and J by 8 bases, with 21 bases between the two germline ends. The CDR3 is CAVGGGLGPEAFF. DNA for the CDR3: TGTGCCGTCGGGGGGGGCCTCGGCCCGGAAGCTTTCTTT.

The chain employs TRBV2 and TRBJ2-7; tentative D call: TRBD1 (6 bases). The CDR3 is 14 amino acids. V lost 3 bases, J lost 2 bases, and 11 bases lay in between. In germline, CDR1 is SNHLY, CDR2 FYNNEI. The CDR3 region is CASSDGTPPYEQYF. The CDR3 bases are TGTGCCAGCAGTGATGGGACACCCCCCTACGAGCAGTACTTC.

This chain uses TRBV11-2 with TRBJ2-7; 9 nucleotides agree with TRBD2. The length of the CDR3 is 16 residues. V lost 3 bases to trimming and J lost 0 bases; unmatched junction nucleotides: 6. Germline V gene data show CDR1 as SGHAT and CDR2 as FQNNGV. The CDR3 DNA follows: TGTGCCAGCAGCTTCCCGACTAGCGGTCCCTCCTACGAGCAGTACGTC. Translating it yields CASSFPTSGPSYEQYV.

The V gene is TRBV28, the J gene TRBJ2-4, with D possibly TRBD1 on 6 matching bases. Trimming shortened V by 6 bases and J by 5 bases, and 11 bases separated the two germline ends. CDR1 is MDHEN and CDR2 is SYDVKM in the germline V gene. The CDR3 runs 13 residues. CDR3 coding DNA: TGTGCCAGCAGGCGGACAGAACAAAACATTCAGTACTTC. Its protein is CASRRTEQNIQYF.

The rearrangement links TRBV10-3 to TRBJ1-1; TRBD1 matches 7 bases. The length of the CDR3 is 14 residues. V shed 4 bases, J shed 2 bases, and the junction held 4 bases outside the gene matches. Looked up from germline, CDR1 is ENHRY and CDR2 is SYGVKD. Here the CDR3 reads CAISAGQSNTEAFF. For the CDR3, the DNA is TGTGCCATCAGTGCGGGACAGAGCAACACTGAAGCTTTCTTT.

This clone was detected once. This chain joins TRBV6-5 and TRBJ1-2; D unclear. V shed 3 bases and J shed 8 bases, with 16 bases lying between them. The germline gives CDR1 MNHEY, CDR2 SVGAGI. This CDR3 has 14 residues. This CDR3 is CASSYMSPYSGYTF. The CDR3 DNA follows: TGTGCCAGCAGTTATATGTCCCCTTATTCCGGCTACACCTTC.

A single count supports this clone. J is TRBJ2-2 and V is TRBV11-2; D possibly corresponds to TRBD1 (5 bases). Trimming cost V 5 bases and J 9 bases, with 19 bases left between them. This CDR3 has 15 amino acids. Germline V gives CDR1 SGHAT, CDR2 FQNNGV. The CDR3 loop is CASSPIVRVAWELFF. In nucleotides, the CDR3 is TGTGCCAGCAGCCCGATCGTCAGGGTTGCGTGGGAGCTGTTTTTT.

The rearrangement links TRBV7-2 to TRBJ1-6; D is perhaps TRBD1 (5 bases). CDR1 and CDR2 (germline): SGHTA, FQGNSA. The ends were cut back, 0 bases at V and 9 bases at J, with 18 bases in the middle. The CDR3 runs 17 residues. The DNA of the CDR3 is TGTGCCAGCAGCTTAGCGCTGATCAGGGATTATCGTTCACCCCTCCACTTT. Translated: CASSLALIRDYRSPLHF.

CDR3 sequence reads: CASRGLAEETQYF. The CDR3 nucleotides read TGTGCCAGCAGGGGACTAGCGGAAGAGACCCAGTACTTC. V usage is TRBV7-9 and J usage is TRBJ2-5, with 11 bases aligning to TRBD2. This CDR3 is 13 amino acids long. The V gene end was trimmed by 6 bases and the J gene end by 3 bases; junction bases not matched to a gene: 0. The germline V gene has CDR1 SEHNR and CDR2 FQNEAQ (reference sequence).

This chain uses TRBV4-3 with TRBJ2-2; a weak D match, TRBD2 (7 bases). The ends were cut back, 4 bases at V and 3 bases at J, with 12 bases in the middle. CDR1 is LGHNA, CDR2 YSLEER, per germline. CDR3 length equals 15 residues. CDR3 protein: CASSPGAGDTGELFF. In DNA, the CDR3 is TGCGCCAGCAGCCCGGGGGCGGGGGACACCGGGGAGCTGTTTTTT.

Only a few counts were recorded for this clone. The chain carries TRBV5-1 and TRBJ2-7, with D hard to call. Germline CDR1 is SGHRS and CDR2 is YFSETQ. The CDR3 spans 14 residues. V gave up 4 bases and J gave up 4 bases, with 15 bases separating them. The CDR3 sequence: CASSVSSPGYEQYF. In DNA, the CDR3 is TGCGCCAGCAGCGTAAGCTCCCCAGGATACGAGCAGTACTTC.

The chain employs TRBV9 and TRBJ1-5; D gene uncertain. This CDR3 has 14 amino acids. Trimming left V 3 bases short and J 0 bases short, with 7 bases between. Looked up from germline, CDR1 is SGDLS and CDR2 is YYNGEE. DNA of the CDR3: TGTGCCAGCAGCGATGAATATAGCAATCAGCCCCAGCATTTT. Protein sequence: CASSDEYSNQPQHF.

The chain links TRBV18 to TRBJ1-5; 7 nucleotides line up with TRBD1. The CDR3 contains 16 residues. Germline V gives CDR1 KGHSH, CDR2 LQKENI. The V gene end was trimmed by 3 bases and the J gene end by 1 base; junction bases not matched to a gene: 6. CDR3 protein: CASSPLPGGSNQPQHF. CDR3 sequence (DNA): TGTGCCAGCTCACCCCTGCCAGGGGGAAGCAATCAGCCCCAGCATTTT.

The rearrangement links TRBV5-1 to TRBJ2-5; D not resolved. Germline V CDR1 and CDR2: SGHRS, YFSETQ. The CDR3 extends over 15 amino acids. The V gene lost 4 bases and the J gene lost 5 bases, with 18 bases spanning the gap. In nucleotides, the CDR3 is TGCGCCAGCAGCAATCTAGGCAGTGGAAGGGAGACCCAGTACTTC. It is translated as CASSNLGSGRETQYF.

The chain couples TRBV11-2 to TRBJ2-5, with D possibly called TRBD1 or TRBD2 (7 bases each). CDR1 and CDR2 from the germline V gene are SGHAT and FQNNGV. The CDR3 is 15 residues long. V gave up 0 bases and J gave up 4 bases, with 12 bases separating them. CDR3 protein: CASSLETGRGETQYF. CDR3 sequence (DNA): TGTGCCAGCAGCTTAGAGACAGGGAGGGGAGAGACCCAGTACTTC.

The chain has TRBV7-2 and TRBJ1-1; unclear D gene. V was clipped by 1 base and J by 5 bases, with 11 bases between them. Germline assignment: CDR1 SGHTA and CDR2 FQGNSA. The CDR3 sequence is 14 residues long. The CDR3 region is CASSLGVLGTEAFF. Written as DNA, the CDR3 is TGTGCCAGCAGCTTAGGGGTTCTGGGGACTGAAGCTTTCTTT.

This chain joins TRBV18 and TRBJ2-4, with 7 bases matching TRBD2. The V segment lost 0 bases and the J segment 8 bases; nucleotides outside the gene matches: 1. The germline V gene encodes CDR1 KGHSH and CDR2 LQKENI. CDR3 size: 13 residues. The CDR3 sequence is CASSPPAGDIQYF. In nucleotides, the CDR3 is TGTGCCAGCTCACCACCGGCGGGGGACATTCAGTACTTC.

The chain joins TRBV28 to TRBJ2-6; no clear D. V lost 5 bases and J 1 base, leaving 6 bases between the germline ends. The length of the CDR3 is 14 residues. CDR1 is MDHEN, CDR2 SYDVKM, per germline. The CDR3 bases are TGTGCCAGCAGTGGCAAGTCTGGGGCCAACGTCCTGACTTTC. Amino acids: CASSGKSGANVLTF.

The genes are TRBV7-9 and TRBJ2-1; no clear D. This CDR3 has 19 residues. Germline assignment: CDR1 SEHNR and CDR2 FQNEAQ (reference sequence). The V gene lost 1 base and the J gene lost 0 bases, with 19 bases spanning the gap. The CDR3 spells CASSLGDSPPPSSYNEQFF. The CDR3 coding sequence is TGTGCCAGCAGCTTAGGTGACTCCCCCCCTCCGAGCTCCTACAATGAGCAGTTCTTC.